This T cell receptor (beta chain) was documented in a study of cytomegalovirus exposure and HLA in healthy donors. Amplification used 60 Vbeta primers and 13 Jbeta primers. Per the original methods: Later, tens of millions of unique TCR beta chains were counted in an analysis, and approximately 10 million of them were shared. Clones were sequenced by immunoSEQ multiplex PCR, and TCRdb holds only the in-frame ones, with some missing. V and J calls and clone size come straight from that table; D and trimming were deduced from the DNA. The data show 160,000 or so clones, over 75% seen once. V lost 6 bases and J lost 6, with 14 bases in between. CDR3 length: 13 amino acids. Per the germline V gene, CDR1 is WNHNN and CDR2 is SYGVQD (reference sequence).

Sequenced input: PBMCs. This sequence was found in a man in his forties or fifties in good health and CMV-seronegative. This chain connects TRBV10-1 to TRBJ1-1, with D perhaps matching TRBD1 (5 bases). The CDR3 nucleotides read TGCGCCAGCAGCTTACGGGGGGGTGCTGAAGCTTTCTTT. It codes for CASSLRGGAEAFF.